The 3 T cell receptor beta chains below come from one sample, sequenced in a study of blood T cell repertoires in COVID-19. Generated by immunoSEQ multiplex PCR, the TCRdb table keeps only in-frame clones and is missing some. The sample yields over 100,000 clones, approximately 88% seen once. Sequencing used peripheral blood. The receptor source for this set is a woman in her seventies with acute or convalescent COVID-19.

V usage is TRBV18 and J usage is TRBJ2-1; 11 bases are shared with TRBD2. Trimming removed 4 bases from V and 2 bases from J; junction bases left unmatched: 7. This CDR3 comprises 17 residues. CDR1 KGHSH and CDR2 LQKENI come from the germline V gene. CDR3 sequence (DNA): TGTGCCAGCTCACGATTCACTAGCGGGAGCACCTACAATGAGCAGTTCTTC. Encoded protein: CASSRFTSGSTYNEQFF.

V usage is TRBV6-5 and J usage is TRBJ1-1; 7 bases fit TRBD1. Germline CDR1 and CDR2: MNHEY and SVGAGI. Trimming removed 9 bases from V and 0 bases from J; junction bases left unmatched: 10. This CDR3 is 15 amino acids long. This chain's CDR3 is CASYPPGGLNTEAFF. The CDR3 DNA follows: TGTGCCAGTTACCCCCCAGGGGGACTGAACACTGAAGCTTTCTTT.

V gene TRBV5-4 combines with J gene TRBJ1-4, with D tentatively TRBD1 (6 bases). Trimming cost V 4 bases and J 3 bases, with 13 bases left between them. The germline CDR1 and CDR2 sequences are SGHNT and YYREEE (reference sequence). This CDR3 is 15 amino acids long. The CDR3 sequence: CASSQRGQPNEKLFF. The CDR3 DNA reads TGTGCCAGCAGCCAAAGAGGACAGCCTAATGAAAAACTGTTTTTT.